This record concerns one T cell receptor beta chain sequence. Its specificity is unknown. Sorted subsets were amplified in replicate PCRs using around 0.2 ug DNA, around 30,000 T cell genomes. The assay was immunoSEQ multiplex PCR, and TCRdb's table has in-frame clones only and misses some. The sample lists roughly 2.6 million clones; more than 80% were seen once. The data derive from a study of shared clonotypes between healthy human individuals. The CDR3 contains 14 residues. Unmatched junction bases numbered 5, after V lost 5 bases and J lost 3 bases. Germline CDR1 and CDR2: SGHTA and FQGTGA. The study's findings and limits: Compared with clonotypes that all four donors shared, non-shared clonotypes had lower generation probabilities. Few donors restricted represented genetic and exposure-history diversity.

The material sequenced was naive CD4+ T cells sorted from blood. Subset denoted: CD45RA+ positively selected. The chain links TRBV7-3 to TRBJ2-5; 8 nucleotides line up with TRBD1. The receptor was isolated from a man younger than 35 in good health. CDR3 residues: CASSPQTGEETQYF. The CDR3 region has the DNA TGTGCCAGCAGCCCCCAGACAGGGGAAGAGACCCAGTACTTC.